Presented here are 11 T cell receptor beta chains from one specimen sequenced in a study of blood T cell repertoires in COVID-19. Produced via immunoSEQ multiplex PCR; TCRdb's table is partial and in-frame only. The sample has 150,000 to 200,000 clones; 89% are singletons. Sequencing input: PBMCs or T cells enriched from blood (not recorded which). All receptors come from a woman between 40 and 55 years old with acute COVID-19.

The rearrangement uses TRBV2 and TRBJ1-2, with 10 bases that match TRBD1. V lost 5 bases to trimming and J lost 5 bases; unmatched junction nucleotides: 8. CDR1 SNHLY and CDR2 FYNNEI come from the germline V gene. The length of the CDR3 is 15 residues. CDR3 loop: CASSNDRGRRYGYTF. In nucleotides, the CDR3 is TGTGCCAGCAGTAACGACAGGGGGCGGAGGTATGGCTACACCTTC.

V is TRBV4-1 and J is TRBJ1-6, with 8 bases aligning to TRBD1. V gave up 1 base and J gave up 5 bases; unmatched junction bases: 13. CDR3 length: 19 residues. CDR1 and CDR2 from the germline V gene are MGHRA and YSYEKL. CDR3 in DNA: TGCGCCAGCAGCCAAGTCCCGTGGGGCAGGGGGCTCCATAATTCACCCCTCCACTTT. The encoded protein is CASSQVPWGRGLHNSPLHF.

The chain uses TRBV5-8 and TRBJ1-3; D possibly corresponds to TRBD1 (5 bases). The CDR3 length is 13 residues. The ends were cut back, 2 bases at V and 4 bases at J, with 7 bases in the middle. Germline V gene lookup returns CDR1 SGHTS and CDR2 YDEGEE. The CDR3: CASSFPGGNTIYF. CDR3 DNA: TGTGCCAGCAGCTTCCCAGGGGGAAACACCATATATTTT.

The V and J genes are TRBV5-8 and TRBJ2-5, with D hard to call. This CDR3 is built from 13 residues. V lost 0 bases and J lost 5, with 8 bases in between. CDR1 and CDR2 (germline): SGHTS, YDEGEE. CDR3 sequence reads: CASSLAGWETQYF. As DNA, the CDR3 is TGTGCCAGCAGCTTGGCCGGGTGGGAGACCCAGTACTTC.

This chain links TRBV11-3 with TRBJ2-5, with D possibly being TRBD2 (6 bases). CDR3 size: 15 residues. CDR1 and CDR2 from the germline V gene are SGHNT and YENEEA. With 2 bases removed from V and 9 bases from J, the gap between germline ends came to 19 bases. The CDR3 DNA reads as TGTGCCAGCAGCTTATCGGGACTTCCCGGTGTGGCCCAGTACTTC. As protein: CASSLSGLPGVAQYF. Based on the CDR3 plus reference TRBV11-3 and TRBJ2-5, the full variable domain is EAGVVQSPRYKIIEKKQPVAFWCNPISGHNTLYWYLQNLGQGPELLIRYENEEAVDDSQLPKDRFSAERLKGVDSTLKIQPAELGDSAVYLCASSLSGLPGVAQYFGPGTRLLVL.

The rearrangement links TRBV5-6 to TRBJ1-1; 11 bases agree with TRBD1. Germline V gene data show CDR1 as SGHDT and CDR2 as YYEEEE. This CDR3 has 17 residues. The J segment lost 6 bases and the V segment lost 1 base, leaving 11 bases of the junction unmatched. For the CDR3, the DNA is TGTGCCAGCAGCTTGATGTCTGGGACAGGGGGTATCCCTGAAGCTTTCTTT. Its translation: CASSLMSGTGGIPEAFF.

This rearrangement joins TRBV10-1 to TRBJ2-3, with 7 bases identical to TRBD1. Germline V gene lookup returns CDR1 WNHNN and CDR2 SYGVQD (reference sequence). Germline trimming cut 0 bases from V and 5 bases from J; bases unmatched to any gene: 5. The CDR3 has 15 residues. The CDR3: CASSESRGLGDTQYF. CDR3 nucleotides: TGCGCCAGCAGTGAGTCAAGGGGGCTCGGAGATACGCAGTATTTT.

The chain has TRBV5-1 and TRBJ2-7; a possible D gene is TRBD2 (5 bases). CDR3 length: 13 residues. V gave up 5 bases and J gave up 3 bases, with 12 bases separating them. Germline V lookup: CDR1 SGHRS, CDR2 YFSETQ. CDR3 sequence: CASSRTGNYEQYF. The CDR3 DNA is TGCGCCAGCAGTCGGACTGGAAACTACGAGCAGTACTTC.

The chain employs TRBV20-1 and TRBJ2-4; D unclear. CDR1 and CDR2 from the germline V gene are DFQATT and SNEGSKA (reference sequence). V lost 3 bases to trimming and J lost 4 bases, with 4 bases between them. This CDR3 has 11 amino acids. CDR3 in DNA: TGCAGTGCTAGCGAGAAAAACATTCAGTACTTC. Amino acid sequence: CSASEKNIQYF.

The CDR3 DNA reads as TGTGCCAGCCTGGGGCAGGAGTCCTACGAGCAGTACTTC. The encoded protein is CASLGQESYEQYF. The chain carries TRBV2 and TRBJ2-7; TRBD1 might be the D (5 bases). The CDR3 totals 13 residues. From germline, CDR1 is SNHLY and CDR2 FYNNEI. The V gene lost 8 bases and the J gene lost 1 base, with 12 bases spanning the gap. Based on the CDR3 plus reference TRBV2 and TRBJ2-7, the full variable domain is EPEVTQTPSHQVTQMGQEVILRCVPISNHLYFYWYRQILGQKVEFLVSFYNNEISEKSEIFDDQFSVERPDGSNFTLKIRSTKLEDSAMYFCASLGQESYEQYFGPGTRLTVT.

There are a few counts of this clone. The genes are TRBV27 and TRBJ2-7; TRBD1 aligns across 9 bases. Trimming removed 5 bases from V and 1 base from J; junction bases left unmatched: 9. The CDR3 consists of 16 residues. The germline gives CDR1 MNHEY, CDR2 SMNVEV (reference sequence). DNA for the CDR3: TGTGCCAGCAGTCCAAGTGGACAGGGGAGTTCCTACGAGCAGTACTTC. This gives the protein CASSPSGQGSSYEQYF.